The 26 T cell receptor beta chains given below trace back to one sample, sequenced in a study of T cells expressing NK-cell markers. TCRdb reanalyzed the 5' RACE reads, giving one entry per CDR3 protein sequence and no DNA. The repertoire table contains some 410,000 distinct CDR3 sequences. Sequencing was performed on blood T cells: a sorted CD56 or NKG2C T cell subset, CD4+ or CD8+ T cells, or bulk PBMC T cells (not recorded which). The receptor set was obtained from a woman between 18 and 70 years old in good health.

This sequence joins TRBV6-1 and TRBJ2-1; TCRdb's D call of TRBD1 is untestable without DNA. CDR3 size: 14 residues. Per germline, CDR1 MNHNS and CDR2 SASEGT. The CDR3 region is CASYKRGPGDEQFF.

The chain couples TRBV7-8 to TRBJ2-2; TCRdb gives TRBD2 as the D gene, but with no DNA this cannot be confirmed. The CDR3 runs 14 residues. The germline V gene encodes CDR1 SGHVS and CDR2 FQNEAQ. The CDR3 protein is CASSYGLTTGELFF.

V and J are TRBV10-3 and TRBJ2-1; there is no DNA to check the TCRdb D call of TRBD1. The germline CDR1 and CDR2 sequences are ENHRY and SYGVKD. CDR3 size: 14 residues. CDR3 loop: CAIREGASYNEQFF.

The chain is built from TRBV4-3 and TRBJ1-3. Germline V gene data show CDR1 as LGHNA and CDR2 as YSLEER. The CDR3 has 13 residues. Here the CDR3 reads CASSQDFGNTIYF.

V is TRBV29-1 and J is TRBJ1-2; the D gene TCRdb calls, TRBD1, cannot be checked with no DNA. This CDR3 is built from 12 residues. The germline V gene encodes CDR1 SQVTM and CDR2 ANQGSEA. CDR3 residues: CSAAHRGYGYTF.

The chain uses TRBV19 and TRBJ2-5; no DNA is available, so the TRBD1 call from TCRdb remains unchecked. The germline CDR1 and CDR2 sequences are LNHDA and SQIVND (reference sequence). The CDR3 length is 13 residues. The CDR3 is CASNDGWGETQYF. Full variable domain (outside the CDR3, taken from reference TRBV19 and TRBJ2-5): DGGITQSPKYLFRKEGQNVTLSCEQNLNHDAMYWYRQDPGQGLRLIYYSQIVNDFQKGDIAEGYSVSREKKESFPLTVTSAQKNPTAFYLCASNDGWGETQYFGPGTRLLVL.

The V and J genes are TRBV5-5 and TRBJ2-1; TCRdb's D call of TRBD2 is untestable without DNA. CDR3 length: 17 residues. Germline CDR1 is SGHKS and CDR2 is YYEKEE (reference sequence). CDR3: CASSHFKGTSGSNEQFF.

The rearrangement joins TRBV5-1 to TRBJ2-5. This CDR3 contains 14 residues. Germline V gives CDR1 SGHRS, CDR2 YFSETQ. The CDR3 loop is CASSLTTAGGTQYF.

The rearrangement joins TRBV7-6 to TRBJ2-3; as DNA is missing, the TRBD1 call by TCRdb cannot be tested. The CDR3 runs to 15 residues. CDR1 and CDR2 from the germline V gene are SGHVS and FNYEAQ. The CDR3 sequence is CASSLGTGVDDTQYF.

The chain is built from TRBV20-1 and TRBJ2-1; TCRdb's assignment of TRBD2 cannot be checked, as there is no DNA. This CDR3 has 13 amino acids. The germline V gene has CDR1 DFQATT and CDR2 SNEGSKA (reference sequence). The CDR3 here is CSASRLAHNEQFF.

CDR3 in amino acids: CASSRQAGGGNTIYF. The V and J genes are TRBV6-1 and TRBJ1-3. The CDR3 spans 15 residues. The germline V gene has CDR1 MNHNS and CDR2 SASEGT.

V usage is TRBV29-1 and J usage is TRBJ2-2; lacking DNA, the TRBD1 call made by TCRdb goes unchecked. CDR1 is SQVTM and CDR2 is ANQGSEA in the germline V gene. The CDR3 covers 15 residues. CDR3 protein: CSVDSGTGDGGELFF.

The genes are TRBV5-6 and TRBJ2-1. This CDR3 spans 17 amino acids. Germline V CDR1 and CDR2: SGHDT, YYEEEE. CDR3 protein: CASSLWQGFSSYNEQFF.

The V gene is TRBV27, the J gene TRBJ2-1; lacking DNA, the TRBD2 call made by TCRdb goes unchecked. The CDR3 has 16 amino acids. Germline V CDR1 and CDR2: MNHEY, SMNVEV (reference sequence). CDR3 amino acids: CASSLEGLAGSGEQFF.

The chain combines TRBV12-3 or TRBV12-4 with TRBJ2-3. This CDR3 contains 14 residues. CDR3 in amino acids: CASGDSGSTDTQYF.

The chain's CDR3 is CSARRASTDTQYF. The rearrangement links TRBV20-1 to TRBJ2-3. The CDR3 is made up of 13 amino acids. The V gene's germline CDR1 is DFQATT and CDR2 SNEGSKA (reference sequence).

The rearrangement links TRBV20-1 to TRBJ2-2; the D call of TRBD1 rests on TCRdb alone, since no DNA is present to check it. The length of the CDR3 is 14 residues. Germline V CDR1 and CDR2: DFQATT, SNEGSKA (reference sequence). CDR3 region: CSASGGAYTGELFF.

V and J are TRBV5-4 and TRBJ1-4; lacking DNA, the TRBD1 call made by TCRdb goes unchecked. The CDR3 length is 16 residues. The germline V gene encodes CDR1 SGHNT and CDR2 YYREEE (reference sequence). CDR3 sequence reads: CASSPTGDRGNEKLFF.

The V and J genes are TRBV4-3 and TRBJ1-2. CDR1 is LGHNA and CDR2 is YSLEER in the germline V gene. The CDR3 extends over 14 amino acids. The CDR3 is CASSGQGLNYGYTF.

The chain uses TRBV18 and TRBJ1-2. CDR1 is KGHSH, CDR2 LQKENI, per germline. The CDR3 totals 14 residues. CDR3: CASSPDGTLRGYTF.

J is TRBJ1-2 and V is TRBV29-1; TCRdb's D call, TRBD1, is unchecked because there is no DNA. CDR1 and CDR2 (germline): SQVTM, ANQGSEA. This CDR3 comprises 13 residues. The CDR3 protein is CSVGGTGDYGYTF.

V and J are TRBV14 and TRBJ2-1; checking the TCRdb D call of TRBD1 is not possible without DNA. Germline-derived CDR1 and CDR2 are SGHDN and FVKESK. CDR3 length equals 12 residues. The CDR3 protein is CASMSGSNEQFF.

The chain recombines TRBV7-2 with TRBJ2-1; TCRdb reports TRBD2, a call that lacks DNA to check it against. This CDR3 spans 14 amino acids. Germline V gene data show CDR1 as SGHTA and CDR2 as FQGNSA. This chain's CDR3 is CASSSRLAYNEQFF.

The CDR3 sequence: CATTLEGNEQFF. The V call is TRBV15, the J call TRBJ2-1; without DNA, the TCRdb call of TRBD2 cannot be checked. The CDR3 covers 12 residues. Germline loops: CDR1 LNHNV, CDR2 YYDKDF (reference sequence).

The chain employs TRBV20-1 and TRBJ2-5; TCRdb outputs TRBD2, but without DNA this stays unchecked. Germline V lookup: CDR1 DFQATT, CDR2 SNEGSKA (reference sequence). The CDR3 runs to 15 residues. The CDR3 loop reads CSAHPASGRAETQYF.

The CDR3 reads CASSLAGQPNQPQHF. The chain is built from TRBV5-1 and TRBJ1-5. The germline gives CDR1 SGHRS, CDR2 YFSETQ. CDR3 size: 15 residues.